Below, 28 T cell receptor beta chains from the same sample are listed, as sequenced in a study of radiotherapy plus CTLA-4 blockade in lung cancer. Assay used: immunoSEQ multiplex PCR; TCRdb lists only in-frame clones, some missing. The repertoire has about 110,000 clones, approximately 80% of them found once; the top ten carry about 3.5%. Sequenced here: peripheral blood, sampled from a patient treated with radiotherapy plus ipilimumab. The receptors originated from a human donor with non-small cell lung cancer that progressed on radiotherapy plus ipilimumab. Some clones in this sample may be carry-over from other donors' samples.

The rearrangement joins TRBV6-6 to TRBJ2-5, with 8 bases that match TRBD2. Losses at the gene ends were 3 bases for V and 4 bases for J; bases not matched to a gene: 7. The CDR3 consists of 15 residues. From germline, CDR1 is MNHNY and CDR2 SVGAGI (reference sequence). The CDR3 loop reads CASSYGVAGRETQYF. The DNA of the CDR3 is TGTGCCAGCAGTTATGGGGTAGCGGGAAGAGAGACCCAGTACTTC.

This chain connects TRBV4-3 to TRBJ2-1, with 7 bases aligning to TRBD1. The CDR3 loop spans 18 amino acids. Germline CDR1 LGHNA, CDR2 YSLEER. Unmatched junction bases numbered 13, after V lost 4 bases and J lost 1 base. The CDR3 spells CASSPFWYGQASYNEQFF. The CDR3 DNA reads as TGCGCCAGCAGCCCCTTCTGGTACGGACAGGCATCCTACAATGAGCAGTTCTTC.

The chain is built from TRBV7-2 and TRBJ2-7, with a tentative D call TRBD2 (5 bases). V was shortened by 8 bases and J by 3 bases, with 17 bases between the two germline ends. Per the germline V gene, CDR1 is SGHTA and CDR2 is FQGNSA. This CDR3 is built from 14 residues. CDR3 protein: CASRPRGRVYEQYF. The CDR3 region has the DNA TGTGCCAGCCGCCCCCGGGGAAGGGTCTACGAGCAGTACTTC.

The chain combines TRBV10-3 with TRBJ1-3; D not certain. The ends were cut back, 11 bases at V and 0 bases at J, with 8 bases in the middle. This CDR3 comprises 12 residues. Germline CDR1 and CDR2: ENHRY and SYGVKD. As DNA, the CDR3 is TGTGCCTCCACGGGCTCTGGAAACACCATATATTTT. This codes for CASTGSGNTIYF.

This clone appeared once. This sequence joins TRBV6-1 and TRBJ1-5; D gene ambiguous. The CDR3 runs 16 residues. Deletions cut 2 bases from V and 4 bases from J, with 15 bases between. CDR1 and CDR2 (germline): MNHNS, SASEGT. The CDR3 DNA follows: TGTGCCAGCAGTGAACGAAGTGGGAGCTCGAATCAGCCCCAGCATTTT. This sequence encodes CASSERSGSSNQPQHF.

The chain has TRBV7-3 and TRBJ1-1; 9 bases fit TRBD1. The V segment lost 5 bases and the J segment 3 bases; nucleotides outside the gene matches: 4. The CDR3 consists of 14 residues. CDR1 is SGHTA and CDR2 is FQGTGA in the germline V gene. The CDR3 spells CASSVTGGDTEAFF. In DNA form, the CDR3 reads TGTGCCAGCAGCGTGACAGGGGGGGACACTGAAGCTTTCTTT. The entire variable domain, with the rest obtained from reference TRBV7-3 and TRBJ1-1, is as follows: GAGVSQTPSNKVTEKGKYVELRCDPISGHTALYWYRQSLGQGPEFLIYFQGTGAADDSGLPNDRFFAVRPEGSVSTLKIQRTERGDSAVYLCASSVTGGDTEAFFGQGTRLTVV.

J is TRBJ1-4 and V is TRBV5-4; 12 nucleotides agree with TRBD1. The V gene end was trimmed by 4 bases and the J gene end by 2 bases; junction bases not matched to a gene: 9. The CDR3 loop spans 18 amino acids. CDR1 is SGHNT, CDR2 YYREEE, per germline (reference sequence). CDR3 sequence (DNA): TGTGCCAGCAGCGCGGGACAGGGGGCTTTGTCGACTAATGAAAAACTGTTTTTT. It encodes CASSAGQGALSTNEKLFF.

This chain connects TRBV2 to TRBJ2-5; D is undetermined. V gave up 2 bases and J gave up 2 bases, with 9 bases separating them. The CDR3 spans 14 residues. Germline values: CDR1 SNHLY, CDR2 FYNNEI. The CDR3 is CASSEITAQETQYF. In DNA form, the CDR3 reads TGTGCCAGCAGTGAAATAACAGCTCAAGAGACCCAGTACTTC. The complete variable domain, with remaining parts taken from reference TRBV2 and TRBJ2-5, reads EPEVTQTPSHQVTQMGQEVILRCVPISNHLYFYWYRQILGQKVEFLVSFYNNEISEKSEIFDDQFSVERPDGSNFTLKIRSTKLEDSAMYFCASSEITAQETQYFGPGTRLLVL.

The rearrangement joins TRBV7-2 to TRBJ1-5, with TRBD1 identical over 10 bases. Germline V gives CDR1 SGHTA, CDR2 FQGNSA. CDR3 size: 16 residues. The ends lost 5 bases at V and 6 bases at J; junction bases unmatched: 10. The CDR3 region has the DNA TGTGCCAGCAGCGTCGCGGGACAGGGGCGTCCTCAGCCCCAGCATTTT. Translated: CASSVAGQGRPQPQHF.

The rearrangement uses TRBV5-1 and TRBJ1-1; D is unclear. This CDR3 region has 14 residues. V lost 2 bases and J lost 1, with 9 bases in between. CDR1 and CDR2 (germline): SGHRS, YFSETQ. The CDR3 DNA reads as TGCGCCAGCAGCTTTAGTACTACGAACACTGAAGCTTTCTTT. Translated: CASSFSTTNTEAFF.

This clone is a singleton in its sample. The chain recombines TRBV7-9 with TRBJ2-2, with TRBD2 matching 9 bases. Looked up from germline, CDR1 is SEHNR and CDR2 is FQNEAQ (reference sequence). Trimming cost V 5 bases and J 7 bases; bases outside gene matches: 8. The CDR3 is made up of 15 amino acids. Here the CDR3 reads CASSPLAGWDGELFF. The CDR3 DNA reads TGTGCCAGCAGCCCCCTAGCGGGGTGGGACGGGGAGCTGTTTTTT.

The chain carries TRBV5-6 and TRBJ2-7; D perhaps matches TRBD1 (5 bases). With 2 bases removed from V and 4 bases from J, the gap between germline ends came to 10 bases. Germline V gene sequence: CDR1 SGHDT, CDR2 YYEEEE. This CDR3 comprises 13 residues. DNA for the CDR3: TGTGCCAGCAGCTTAATCAGGGATTACGAGCAGTACTTC. This gives the protein CASSLIRDYEQYF.

The chain is built from TRBV5-4 and TRBJ1-6, with D unclear. V lost 0 bases and J 6 bases, leaving 7 bases between the germline ends. This CDR3 has 14 residues. Germline V lookup: CDR1 SGHNT, CDR2 YYREEE (reference sequence). For the CDR3, the DNA is TGTGCCAGCAGCTTGGGCAGGATTAATTCACCCCTCCACTTT. This encodes CASSLGRINSPLHF.

This clone was counted between two and nine times. V and J are TRBV18 and TRBJ1-2, with TRBD1 matching over 7 bases. The CDR3 is 14 amino acids. J gave up 5 bases and V 3 bases, and 6 bases lay outside the gene matches. The germline CDR1 and CDR2 sequences are KGHSH and LQKENI. Written as DNA, the CDR3 is TGTGCCAGCTCACCGACAGGGAGGGAATATGGCTACACCTTC. Protein: CASSPTGREYGYTF.

This sequence joins TRBV4-3 and TRBJ2-3; tentative D call: TRBD2 (6 bases). CDR3 length: 15 residues. The V and J ends lost 4 bases and 10 bases respectively, with 21 bases between them. CDR1 is LGHNA and CDR2 is YSLEER in the germline V gene. CDR3 residues: CASSLNLGGALAQYF. CDR3 DNA sequence: TGCGCCAGCAGCCTTAACCTCGGAGGGGCTTTAGCGCAGTATTTT.

The chain combines TRBV7-6 with TRBJ1-1; no clear D gene. The V gene lost 5 bases and the J gene lost 5 bases, with 15 bases spanning the gap. The CDR3 has 14 residues. In germline, CDR1 is SGHVS, CDR2 FNYEAQ. As DNA, the CDR3 is TGTGCCAGCAGCCCTAATCCTGCGAGAACTGAAGCTTTCTTT. It yields the protein CASSPNPARTEAFF.

The chain links TRBV19 to TRBJ1-3; no firm D call. Trimming stripped 7 bases from V and 4 bases from J, with 8 bases between. The CDR3 runs 12 residues. Germline values: CDR1 LNHDA, CDR2 SQIVND (reference sequence). CDR3 sequence reads: CASTDIGNTIYF. The CDR3 DNA reads as TGTGCCAGTACCGACATCGGAAACACCATATATTTT.

The V call is TRBV6-6, the J call TRBJ2-3; TRBD2 might be the D (5 bases). Looked up from germline, CDR1 is MNHNY and CDR2 is SVGAGI (reference sequence). V lost 6 bases and J 6 bases, leaving 16 bases between the germline ends. CDR3 length: 14 residues. CDR3 region: CASSHPLGRDTQYF. The CDR3, as DNA: TGTGCCAGCAGCCACCCACTAGGTAGGGATACGCAGTATTTT.

The chain recombines TRBV25-1 with TRBJ1-4; D gene unclear. The germline V and J ends were trimmed by 4 bases and 7 bases, with 13 bases remaining between them. CDR1 MGHDK and CDR2 SYGVNS come from the germline V gene. CDR3 size: 14 residues. CDR3: CASSVRGWPEKLFF. DNA of the CDR3: TGTGCCAGCAGTGTTCGAGGTTGGCCTGAAAAACTGTTTTTT.

Details on this clone: This CDR3 is missing its conserved last phenylalanine or tryptophan, likely due to a read error. No DNA is shown, since the ends of the CDR3 on it are uncertain; the CDR3 is the one TCRdb lists. The rearrangement joins TRBV28 to TRBJ2-7. The CDR3 sequence runs 12 residues, both termini included. Germline CDR1 is MDHEN and CDR2 is SYDVKM. CDR3 residues: CASSFSGFSLSI.

The chain is built from TRBV10-2 and TRBJ2-7, with D hard to call. Germline CDR1 WSHSY, CDR2 SAAADI. The CDR3 consists of 11 residues. Trimming left V 2 bases short and J 7 bases short, with 6 bases between. The chain's CDR3 is CASSEAVEQYF. The CDR3 coding sequence is TGCGCCAGCAGTGAGGCTGTGGAGCAGTACTTC.

The rearrangement joins TRBV9 to TRBJ2-1, with D perhaps TRBD2 (5 bases). Germline V gives CDR1 SGDLS, CDR2 YYNGEE. The CDR3 consists of 16 residues. Trimming left V 0 bases short and J 3 bases short, with 13 bases between. The CDR3 loop is CASSVVRVAYYNEQFF. The DNA of the CDR3 is TGTGCCAGCAGCGTAGTTAGAGTAGCGTACTACAATGAGCAGTTCTTC.

The V gene is TRBV29-1, the J gene TRBJ2-1, with 9 bases aligning to TRBD2. V was clipped by 6 bases and J by 8 bases; unmatched bases: 11. Germline V gene data show CDR1 as SQVTM and CDR2 as ANQGSEA. The CDR3 is made up of 14 amino acids. CDR3 sequence (DNA): TGCAGCGTCCTGCGGGAGGGGTGGGGCGATGAGCAGTTCTTC. It encodes CSVLREGWGDEQFF.

The chain uses TRBV6-6 and TRBJ1-6, with 9 bases matching TRBD1. CDR3 length: 15 residues. Germline trimming cut 5 bases from V and 8 bases from J; bases unmatched to any gene: 7. Germline V gives CDR1 MNHNY, CDR2 SVGAGI (reference sequence). CDR3 nucleotides: TGTGCCAGCAGTACAGGGGGCCTTAGCTATTCACCCCTCCACTTT. This sequence encodes CASSTGGLSYSPLHF.

The V and J genes are TRBV4-1 and TRBJ1-3, with D perhaps matching TRBD1 (6 bases). The CDR3 has 16 residues. Trimming shortened V by 4 bases and J by 0 bases, and 13 bases separated the two germline ends. Germline lookup yields CDR1 MGHRA and CDR2 YSYEKL. The CDR3 nucleotides are TGCGCCAGCAGCCGCCAGTCAGGGGCCTCTGGAAACACCATATATTTT. Amino acid sequence: CASSRQSGASGNTIYF.

The rearrangement uses TRBV4-3 and TRBJ2-7; possible D gene TRBD1, 6 bases. Germline V lookup: CDR1 LGHNA, CDR2 YSLEER. The CDR3 loop spans 15 amino acids. V lost 2 bases to trimming and J lost 3 bases, with 14 bases between them. CDR3 in DNA: TGCGCCAGCAGCCAAAGCCCCCGGGACAACTACGAGCAGTACTTC. As protein: CASSQSPRDNYEQYF.

The genes are TRBV28 and TRBJ2-7; D unclear. This CDR3 spans 12 amino acids. The V and J ends lost 6 bases and 1 base respectively, with 7 bases between them. Germline values: CDR1 MDHEN, CDR2 SYDVKM. For the CDR3, the DNA is TGTGCCAGCAGCGCCTGGTCCTACGAGCAGTACTTC. As protein: CASSAWSYEQYF.

This clone was found a few times. The chain is built from TRBV6-5 and TRBJ2-3, with D unresolved. The CDR3 is made up of 15 amino acids. The V and J ends lost 5 bases and 0 bases respectively, with 12 bases between them. CDR1 MNHEY and CDR2 SVGAGI come from the germline V gene. The CDR3 reads CASSALLVSTDTQYF. Written as DNA, the CDR3 is TGTGCCAGCAGTGCACTTTTGGTTAGCACAGATACGCAGTATTTT.